This TCR beta chain was obtained from a study of OX40 agonist ivuxolimab in advanced cancers. Study at large: Males comprised approximately 81% of the group, whose mean age was approximately 62 years (range about 20 to 85).

Turning to this clone: What it binds is unknown.

Findings and limits, study-wide: On average, CD8+ T cells showed a greater number of expanded clones than CD4+.

The CDR3 spans 16 residues. J lost 5 bases, V lost 4 bases, and 13 bases had no gene match. Germline V gives CDR1 SNHLY, CDR2 FYNNEI. The method was immunoSEQ multiplex PCR; TCRdb's version includes in-frame clones alone and lacks a portion of them. The data contain over 85,000 clones, roughly 80% of them singletons. The material sequenced was CD4+ or CD8+ T cells sorted from blood, taken in a trial of the OX40 agonist ivuxolimab. The sequence came from an adult with an advanced solid tumor such as melanoma, head and neck, liver or kidney cancer. The V and J genes are TRBV2 and TRBJ2-5; 7 bases map to TRBD2. CDR3 DNA sequence: TGTGCCAGCAGTGGAGTCGGCGCTGGAGCGGGGGAGACCCAGTACTTC. Protein: CASSGVGAGAGETQYF.